This T cell receptor (beta chain) originates from a study of OX40 agonist ivuxolimab in advanced cancers. Across the whole study: Across the patients, intravenous ivuxolimab was delivered every 2 weeks at 0.01 to 10 mg/kg. Past anti-PD-1, anti-PD-L1 or anti-CTLA-4 therapy was accepted, and 40% had received some.

About this clone itself: The antigen remains undetermined.

The CDR3 length is 13 residues. V was pared by 4 bases and J by 6 bases, with 2 bases of the junction left unmatched. The germline V gene has CDR1 MNHEY and CDR2 SMNVEV (reference sequence). Sampling of blood occurred at baseline, cycle 4 day 1, and cycle 7 day 1. Whole-study findings and limits: Clonal expansion was among the lowest in partial responders at 0.1-3.0 mg/kg, especially CD8+.

Only in-frame clones appear in the TCRdb table, and some are missing; sequencing was by immunoSEQ multiplex PCR. The repertoire consists of more than 15,000 clones, with roughly 73% occurring once and the leading ten covering under 30%. This receptor was obtained from an adult with an advanced solid tumor such as melanoma, head and neck, liver or kidney cancer. Source: CD4+ or CD8+ T cells sorted from blood, taken in a trial of the OX40 agonist ivuxolimab. The chain joins TRBV27 to TRBJ2-1; 8 bases align to TRBD1. The CDR3 DNA reads TGTGCCAGCAGTTGGGACAGGCGCAATGAGCAGTTCTTC. Its protein product is CASSWDRRNEQFF.